Below, one T cell receptor beta chain is given with its context. The sample comes from a study of blood T cell repertoires in COVID-19. Study-level information: The samples span acute and convalescent COVID-19 from the United States, Italy and Spain. Sample material is recorded as cDNA or gDNA derived from T cells, B-cell-depleted T cells, or PBMCs.

V shed 5 bases and J shed 0 bases, with 8 bases lying between them. This CDR3 comprises 15 residues. From germline, CDR1 is PRHDT and CDR2 FYEKMQ (reference sequence). In the original workflow: Amplification from reference gene primers served as the basis for estimated nucleated cell counts. Some clones are missing from TCRdb's copy, which holds only in-frame ones; the method was immunoSEQ multiplex PCR. Clone size and V and J calls were adopted from that table, with D and trimming inferred from the DNA. The table has about 88,000 clones, roughly 84% seen once; the top ten hold about 2.9%. The TCR was taken from a woman of 80 years or more with acute or convalescent COVID-19. This chain uses TRBV13 with TRBJ2-6, with D maybe TRBD2 (6 bases). The sample comprised peripheral blood. CDR3 coding DNA: TGTGCCAGCAGCAGGGAGGTCTCTGGGGCCAACGTCCTGACTTTC. Its translation: CASSREVSGANVLTF.